This TCR beta chain was captured in a study of blood T cell repertoires in COVID-19. Study context: Specimens from acute and convalescent COVID-19 originated in the United States, Italy and Spain.

Original analysis: Amplification of reference gene primers provided the estimated nucleated cell counts. TCRdb keeps only in-frame clones here, not all; method: immunoSEQ multiplex PCR. V and J calls plus clone size are reproduced from that table; the DNA served to infer D and trimming. This table holds about 150,000 clones, 75% to 90% found once. The Seattle patients joined while their infection was active and were tracked longitudinally afterward. The specimen was peripheral blood. This TCR came from a woman aged 60-75 years with COVID-19, enrolled during active disease.

The CDR3 sequence is CASSQKILTSGNTGELFF. CDR3 sequence (DNA): TGTGCCAGCAGCCAGAAGATACTGACTAGCGGTAACACCGGGGAGCTGTTTTTT. The gene calls are TRBV3-1 (or the pseudogene TRBV3-2) and TRBJ2-2; 9 bases align to TRBD2. The trim removed 3 bases at V and 2 bases at J, leaving 10 bases unmatched. The CDR3 length is 18 residues. Germline-derived CDR1 and CDR2 are LGHDT and YNNKEL (reference sequence).